The next 25 T cell receptor beta chains were all read from a single sample in a study of blood T cell repertoires in COVID-19. Method: immunoSEQ multiplex PCR; TCRdb's copy keeps in-frame clones and lacks some. The sample lists tens of thousands of clones, 70% to 80% occurring once. The sequenced sample was peripheral blood. These receptors were collected from a man in his 60s with acute or convalescent COVID-19.

The gene calls are TRBV2 and TRBJ2-1, with D possibly being TRBD1 (6 bases). The CDR3 is 15 amino acids. The germline V and J ends were trimmed by 6 bases and 0 bases, with 12 bases remaining between them. Germline CDR1 SNHLY, CDR2 FYNNEI. The CDR3 sequence: CASSTDRSSYNEQFF. CDR3 sequence (DNA): TGTGCCAGCAGCACAGACAGGAGCTCCTACAATGAGCAGTTCTTC.

The CDR3 sequence is CASSLVWDRVNNEQFF. In nucleotides, the CDR3 is TGTGCCAGCAGCTTGGTGTGGGACAGGGTCAACAATGAGCAGTTCTTC. The genes are TRBV5-5 and TRBJ2-1, with TRBD1 matching 9 bases. V gave up 0 bases and J gave up 5 bases; unmatched junction bases: 6. The germline CDR1 and CDR2 sequences are SGHKS and YYEKEE (reference sequence). The CDR3 extends over 16 amino acids.

This rearrangement joins TRBV27 to TRBJ1-3, with D possibly TRBD1 on 6 matching bases. The CDR3 loop spans 13 amino acids. Looked up from germline, CDR1 is MNHEY and CDR2 is SMNVEV (reference sequence). Trimming shortened V by 8 bases and J by 0 bases, and 8 bases separated the two germline ends. The CDR3 DNA follows: TGTGCCAGCGCAGGGGTCTCTGGAAACACCATATATTTT. This gives the protein CASAGVSGNTIYF.

This chain links TRBV6-4 with TRBJ1-2; tentative D call: TRBD1 (6 bases). V was pared by 3 bases and J by 6 bases, with 20 bases between. Germline V gene sequence: CDR1 MRHNA, CDR2 SNTAGT. This CDR3 contains 16 residues. Written as DNA, the CDR3 is TGTGCCAGCAGTGAAAGATCTTCGGGGGGCCGAAATGGCTACACCTTC. Translated: CASSERSSGGRNGYTF.

This clone was detected a few times. One junction end does not reproduce the germline sequence, and a read error may be involved. The chain combines TRBV4-1 with TRBJ1-5; D unclear. Germline assignment: CDR1 MGHRA and CDR2 YSYEKL. The CDR3 spans 15 residues. DNA for the CDR3: TGCGCCAGCAGCTTTTCGACTCTTAGCGATCAGCCCCAGCATTTT. This encodes CASSFSTLSDQPQHF.

The rearrangement links TRBV30 to TRBJ1-4; D gene ambiguous. V lost 3 bases, J lost 7 bases, and 12 bases lay in between. CDR3 size: 13 residues. Germline V lookup: CDR1 GTSNPN, CDR2 SVGIG (reference sequence). CDR3 protein: CAWRVSGSEKLFF. CDR3 sequence (DNA): TGTGCCTGGAGGGTATCGGGATCTGAAAAACTGTTTTTT.

The rearrangement joins TRBV7-9 to TRBJ2-7; D is undetermined. The V gene lost 3 bases and the J gene lost 0 bases, with 9 bases spanning the gap. The CDR3 extends over 14 amino acids. Germline CDR1 reads SEHNR; CDR2 reads FQNEAQ (reference sequence). The DNA for the CDR3 is TGTGCCAGCAGCTTTGCCCAGGACTCCTACGAGCAGTACTTC. It translates to CASSFAQDSYEQYF.

The chain recombines TRBV28 with TRBJ1-4; 7 positions match TRBD1. V was clipped by 4 bases and J by 7 bases; unmatched bases: 9. Germline V gives CDR1 MDHEN, CDR2 SYDVKM. CDR3 length equals 15 residues. The chain's CDR3 is CASSSSTGSSEKLFF. Written as DNA, the CDR3 is TGTGCCAGCAGTTCCTCGACAGGGTCGAGTGAAAAACTGTTTTTT. Full variable domain (missing parts from reference TRBV28 and TRBJ1-4): DVKVTQSSRYLVKRTGEKVFLECVQDMDHENMFWYRQDPGLGLRLIYFSYDVKMKEKGDIPEGYSVSREKKERFSLILESASTNQTSMYLCASSSSTGSSEKLFFGSGTQLSVL.

The chain is built from TRBV9 and TRBJ2-1; D is possibly TRBD2 (6 bases). In germline, CDR1 is SGDLS, CDR2 YYNGEE. This CDR3 contains 14 residues. Trimming took off 0 bases at V and 8 bases at J, with 12 bases between the two ends. In DNA form, the CDR3 reads TGTGCCAGCAGCGTAGCGGGAGTGGGGCATGAGCAGTTCTTC. Protein sequence: CASSVAGVGHEQFF.

V is TRBV28 and J is TRBJ2-3; 11 bases fit TRBD1. The CDR3 is 15 residues long. With V trimmed by 6 bases and J by 6 bases, 8 bases remained unmatched. CDR1 is MDHEN and CDR2 is SYDVKM in the germline V gene. CDR3 in DNA: TGTGCCAGCAGCCGCGGGACAGGGGGGTTGGATACGCAGTATTTT. This codes for CASSRGTGGLDTQYF.

The chain carries TRBV19 and TRBJ1-1; D possibly corresponds to TRBD1 (6 bases). The germline V gene has CDR1 LNHDA and CDR2 SQIVND (reference sequence). The CDR3 extends over 14 amino acids. The V gene lost 7 bases and the J gene lost 2 bases, with 14 bases spanning the gap. The CDR3 region is CASTRRTDNTEAFF. The CDR3 DNA is TGTGCCAGTACCCGGCGGACAGATAACACTGAAGCTTTCTTT.

V gene TRBV6-5 combines with J gene TRBJ1-6; TRBD1 aligns across 10 bases. This CDR3 is 15 amino acids long. With V trimmed by 6 bases and J by 7 bases, 6 bases remained unmatched. Germline values: CDR1 MNHEY, CDR2 SVGAGI. The CDR3 DNA sequence: TGTGCCAGCAGCTGGGACAGGGGAGGAAATTCACCCCTCCACTTT. Protein: CASSWDRGGNSPLHF.

V is TRBV10-3 and J is TRBJ1-1, with TRBD1 matching 7 bases. This CDR3 has 13 amino acids. J was trimmed by 0 bases and V by 6 bases; bases with no gene match: 1. Germline values: CDR1 ENHRY, CDR2 SYGVKD. DNA of the CDR3: TGTGCCATCAGAACAGGGGTGAACACTGAAGCTTTCTTT. This sequence encodes CAIRTGVNTEAFF.

The chain carries TRBV27 and TRBJ2-3; 8 nucleotides line up with TRBD1. CDR3 length: 14 amino acids. The V gene end was trimmed by 9 bases and the J gene end by 5 bases; junction bases not matched to a gene: 10. The germline CDR1 and CDR2 sequences are MNHEY and SMNVEV (reference sequence). In nucleotides, the CDR3 is TGTGCCAGTAAGAGGGGGACAGGCGGAGATACGCAGTATTTT. It is translated as CASKRGTGGDTQYF.

The chain is built from TRBV20-1 and TRBJ1-2; D ambiguous. CDR1 is DFQATT, CDR2 SNEGSKA, per germline (reference sequence). V lost 3 bases and J lost 5, with 7 bases in between. The CDR3 is 11 amino acids. DNA for the CDR3: TGCAGTGCTAGTTCGGGTTATGGCTACACCTTC. Residues: CSASSGYGYTF.

The V gene is TRBV28, the J gene TRBJ2-7; D gene unclear. Trimming pared 7 bases from V and 4 bases from J, leaving 14 bases between. Germline loops: CDR1 MDHEN, CDR2 SYDVKM. The CDR3 contains 13 residues. The CDR3 bases are TGTGCCAGCAAAGAGGTAGTTGCGTACGAGCAGTACTTC. Its protein is CASKEVVAYEQYF.

The V call is TRBV5-5, the J call TRBJ1-6; the match to TRBD1 covers 8 bases. CDR3 size: 17 residues. V lost 3 bases and J lost 0; bases outside the gene matches: 5. The germline gives CDR1 SGHKS, CDR2 YYEKEE (reference sequence). The CDR3 loop is CASSSDREGSYNSPLHF. CDR3 coding DNA: TGTGCCAGCAGCTCGGACAGGGAGGGCTCCTATAATTCACCCCTCCACTTT.

This chain links TRBV11-3 with TRBJ2-1; no reliable D call. Trimming cost V 0 bases and J 9 bases, with 12 bases left between them. CDR3 length equals 14 residues. Germline CDR1 and CDR2: SGHNT and YENEEA. Here the CDR3 reads CASSLELGRGEQFF. The CDR3 coding sequence is TGTGCCAGCAGCTTAGAGCTAGGTCGAGGTGAGCAGTTCTTC.

The chain carries TRBV7-6 and TRBJ2-1; TRBD2 aligns across 10 bases. The germline CDR1 and CDR2 sequences are SGHVS and FNYEAQ. This CDR3 is built from 15 residues. V dropped 4 bases and J dropped 8; count of bases not matched to a gene: 8. CDR3 bases: TGTGCCAGCAGCTATTTAGCGGGAGGTCCCCATGAGCAGTTCTTC. Translating gives CASSYLAGGPHEQFF. The full variable domain, in which reference TRBV7-6 and TRBJ2-1 provide the parts outside the CDR3, is GAGVSQSPRYKVTKRGQDVALRCDPISGHVSLYWYRQALGQGPEFLTYFNYEAQQDKSGLPNDRFSAERPEGSISTLTIQRTEQRDSAMYRCASSYLAGGPHEQFFGPGTRLTVL.

J is TRBJ1-3 and V is TRBV18; 7 nucleotides match TRBD1. The germline gives CDR1 KGHSH, CDR2 LQKENI. V lost 3 bases, J lost 2 bases, and 4 bases stayed unmatched. This CDR3 region has 15 residues. The chain's CDR3 is CASSPGQGAGNTIYF. Here the CDR3 DNA reads TGTGCCAGCTCACCGGGGCAGGGGGCTGGAAACACCATATATTTT.

The J gene is TRBJ2-1, the V gene TRBV7-3; maybe TRBD2 (5 bases). The CDR3 spans 12 residues. V was pared by 5 bases and J by 10 bases, with 12 bases between. Germline CDR1 is SGHTA and CDR2 is FQGTGA. This CDR3 reads CASSPDGIEQFF. CDR3 DNA: TGTGCCAGCAGCCCGGACGGGATAGAGCAGTTCTTC.

CDR3 sequence (DNA): TGTGCCAGCAGCTTTACAGGGAATAGTGAAGCTTTCTTT. As protein: CASSFTGNSEAFF. The chain has TRBV5-4 and TRBJ1-1; D may be TRBD1 (6 bases). The CDR3 extends over 13 amino acids. V lost 2 bases and J 7 bases, leaving 12 bases between the germline ends. Germline V gene sequence: CDR1 SGHNT, CDR2 YYREEE (reference sequence). The variable domain in full, completed from reference TRBV5-4 and TRBJ1-1, reads ETGVTQSPTHLIKTRGQQVTLRCSSQSGHNTVSWYQQALGQGPQFIFQYYREEENGRGNFPPRFSGLQFPNYSSELNVNALELDDSALYLCASSFTGNSEAFFGQGTRLTVV.

The CDR3, as DNA: TGTGCCAGCAGTGAACTAGCGGGAGTACGCGAGCAGTACTTC. This encodes CASSELAGVREQYF. The V gene is TRBV27, the J gene TRBJ2-7; TRBD2 aligns across 11 bases. Unmatched junction bases numbered 6, after V lost 5 bases and J lost 6 bases. This CDR3 has 14 amino acids. Germline lookup yields CDR1 MNHEY and CDR2 SMNVEV (reference sequence).

The chain employs TRBV7-3 and TRBJ2-1; D is undetermined. This CDR3 is built from 15 residues. V shed 5 bases and J shed 4 bases, with 15 bases lying between them. Per the germline V gene, CDR1 is SGHTA and CDR2 is FQGTGA. The CDR3 nucleotides are TGTGCCAGCAGCCCCGCGGCTAGTATGTACAATGAGCAGTTCTTC. Its translation is CASSPAASMYNEQFF. The full variable domain, in which reference TRBV7-3 and TRBJ2-1 provide the parts outside the CDR3, is GAGVSQTPSNKVTEKGKYVELRCDPISGHTALYWYRQSLGQGPEFLIYFQGTGAADDSGLPNDRFFAVRPEGSVSTLKIQRTERGDSAVYLCASSPAASMYNEQFFGPGTRLTVL.

The genes are TRBV28 and TRBJ2-3; TRBD2 matches 7 bases. From germline, CDR1 is MDHEN and CDR2 SYDVKM. The V gene end was trimmed by 7 bases and the J gene end by 3 bases; junction bases not matched to a gene: 7. The CDR3 length is 14 residues. CDR3 in amino acids: CASKRGGVTDTQYF. The CDR3 region has the DNA TGTGCCAGCAAGCGGGGAGGTGTGACAGATACGCAGTATTTT.